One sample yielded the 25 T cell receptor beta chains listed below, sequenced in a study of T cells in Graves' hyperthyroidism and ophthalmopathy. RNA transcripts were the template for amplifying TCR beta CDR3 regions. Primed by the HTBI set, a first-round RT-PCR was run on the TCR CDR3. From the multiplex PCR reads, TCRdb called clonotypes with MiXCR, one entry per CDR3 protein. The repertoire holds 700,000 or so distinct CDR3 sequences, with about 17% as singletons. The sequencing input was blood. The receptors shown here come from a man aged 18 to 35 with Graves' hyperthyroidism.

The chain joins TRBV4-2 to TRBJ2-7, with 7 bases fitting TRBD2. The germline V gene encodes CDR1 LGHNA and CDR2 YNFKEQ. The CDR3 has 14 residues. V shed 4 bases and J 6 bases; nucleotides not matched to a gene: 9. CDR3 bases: TGTGCCAGCAGCCCCGGAGACGGGGAGGGCGAGCAGTACTTC. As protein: CASSPGDGEGEQYF.

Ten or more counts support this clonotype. The CDR3 region has the DNA TGTGCCAGCTCACCACCGACAGGGGAAAACATTCAGTACTTC. Translated, it gives CASSPPTGENIQYF. The chain employs TRBV18 and TRBJ2-4, with 8 bases fitting TRBD1. This CDR3 has 14 amino acids. CDR1 KGHSH and CDR2 LQKENI come from the germline V gene. V lost 0 bases to trimming and J lost 5 bases; unmatched junction nucleotides: 0.

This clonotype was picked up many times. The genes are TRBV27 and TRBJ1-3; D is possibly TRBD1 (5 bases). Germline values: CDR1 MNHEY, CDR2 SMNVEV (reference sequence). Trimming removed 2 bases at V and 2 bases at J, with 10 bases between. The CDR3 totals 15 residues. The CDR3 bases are TGTGCCAGCAGTTTAGGGGGGGGGGCTGGAAACACCATATATTTT. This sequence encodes CASSLGGGAGNTIYF.

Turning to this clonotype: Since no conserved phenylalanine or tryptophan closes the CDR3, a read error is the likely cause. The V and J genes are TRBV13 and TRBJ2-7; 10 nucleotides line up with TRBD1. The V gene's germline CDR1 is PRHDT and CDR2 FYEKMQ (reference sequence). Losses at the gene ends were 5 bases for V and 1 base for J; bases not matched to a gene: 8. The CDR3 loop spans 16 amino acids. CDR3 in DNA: TGTGCCAGCAGCGCACGGGACAGGGGAAAATCCTACGAGCAGTACCTC. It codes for CASSARDRGKSYEQYL.

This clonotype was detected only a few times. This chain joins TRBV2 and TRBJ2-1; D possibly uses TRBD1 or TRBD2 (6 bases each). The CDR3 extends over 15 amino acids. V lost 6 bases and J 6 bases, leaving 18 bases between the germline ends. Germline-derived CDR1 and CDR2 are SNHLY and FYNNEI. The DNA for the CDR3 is TGTGCCAGCAGGGGCAGCTCAGGAGGGGGCAATGAGCAGTTCTTC. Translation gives CASRGSSGGGNEQFF. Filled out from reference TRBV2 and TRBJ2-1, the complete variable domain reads EPEVTQTPSHQVTQMGQEVILRCVPISNHLYFYWYRQILGQKVEFLVSFYNNEISEKSEIFDDQFSVERPDGSNFTLKIRSTKLEDSAMYFCASRGSSGGGNEQFFGPGTRLTVL.

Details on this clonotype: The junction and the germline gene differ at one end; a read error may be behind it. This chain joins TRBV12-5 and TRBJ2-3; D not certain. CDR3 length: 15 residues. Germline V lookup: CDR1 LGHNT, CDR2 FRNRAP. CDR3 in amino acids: CASGRAVLGVDTRYF. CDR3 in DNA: TGTGCTAGTGGTCGGGCCGTCCTCGGAGTTGATACGCGGTATTTT.

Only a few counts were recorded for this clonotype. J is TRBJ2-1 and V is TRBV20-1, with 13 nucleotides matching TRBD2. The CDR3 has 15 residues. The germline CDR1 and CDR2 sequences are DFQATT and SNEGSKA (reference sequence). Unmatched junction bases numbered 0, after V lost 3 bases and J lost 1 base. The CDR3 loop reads CSARGLAGSYNEQFF. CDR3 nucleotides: TGCAGTGCTAGGGGACTAGCGGGGTCCTACAATGAGCAGTTCTTC.

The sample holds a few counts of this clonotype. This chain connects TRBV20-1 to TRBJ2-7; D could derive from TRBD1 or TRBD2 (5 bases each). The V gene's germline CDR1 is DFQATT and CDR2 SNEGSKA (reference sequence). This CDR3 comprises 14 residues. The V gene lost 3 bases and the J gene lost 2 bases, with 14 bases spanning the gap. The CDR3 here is CSASLSGRPYEQYF. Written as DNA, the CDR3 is TGCAGTGCTAGCTTATCGGGACGGCCCTACGAGCAGTACTTC.

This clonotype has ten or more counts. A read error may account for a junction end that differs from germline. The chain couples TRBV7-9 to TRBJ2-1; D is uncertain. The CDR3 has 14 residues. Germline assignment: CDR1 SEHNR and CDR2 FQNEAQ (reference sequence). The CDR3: CASSLGGSYNEQFF. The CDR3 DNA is TGTGCCAGCAGTTTAGGTGGGTCCTACAATGAGCAGTTCTTC.

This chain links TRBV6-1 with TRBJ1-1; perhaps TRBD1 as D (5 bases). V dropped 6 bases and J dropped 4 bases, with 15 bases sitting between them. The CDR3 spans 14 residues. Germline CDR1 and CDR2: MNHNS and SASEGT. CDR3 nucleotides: TGTGCCAGCAGGGCCGGCAGGGTGGGCACTGAAGCTTTCTTT. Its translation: CASRAGRVGTEAFF.

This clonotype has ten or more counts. CDR3 region: CASSPRLAGSNEQFF. CDR3 nucleotides: TGTGCCAGCAGCCCAAGACTAGCGGGGAGCAATGAGCAGTTCTTC. This chain uses TRBV7-2 with TRBJ2-1; 11 bases align to TRBD2. The CDR3 consists of 15 residues. The J segment lost 6 bases and the V segment lost 5 bases, leaving 6 bases of the junction unmatched. CDR1 and CDR2 (germline): SGHTA, FQGNSA.

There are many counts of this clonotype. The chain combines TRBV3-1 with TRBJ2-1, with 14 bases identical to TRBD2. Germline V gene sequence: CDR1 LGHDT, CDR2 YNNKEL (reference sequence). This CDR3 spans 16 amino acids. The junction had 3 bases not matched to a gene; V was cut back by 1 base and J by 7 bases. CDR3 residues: CASSQARLAGGNEQFF. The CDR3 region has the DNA TGTGCCAGCAGCCAAGCCAGACTAGCGGGAGGGAATGAGCAGTTCTTC.

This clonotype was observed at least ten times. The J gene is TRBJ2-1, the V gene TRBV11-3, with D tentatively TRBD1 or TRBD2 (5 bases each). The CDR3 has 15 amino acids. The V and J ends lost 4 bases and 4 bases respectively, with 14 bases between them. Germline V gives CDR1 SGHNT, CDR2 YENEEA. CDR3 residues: CASSSRDVSYNEQFF. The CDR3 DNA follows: TGTGCCAGCAGCTCCCGGGACGTATCTTACAATGAGCAGTTCTTC.

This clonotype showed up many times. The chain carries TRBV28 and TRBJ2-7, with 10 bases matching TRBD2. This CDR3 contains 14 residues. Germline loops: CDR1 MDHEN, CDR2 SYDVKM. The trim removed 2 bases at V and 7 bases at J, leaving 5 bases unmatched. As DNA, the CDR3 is TGTGCCAGCAGTTTAAGCGGGAGGGCTGGGGAGCAGTACTTC. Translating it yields CASSLSGRAGEQYF.

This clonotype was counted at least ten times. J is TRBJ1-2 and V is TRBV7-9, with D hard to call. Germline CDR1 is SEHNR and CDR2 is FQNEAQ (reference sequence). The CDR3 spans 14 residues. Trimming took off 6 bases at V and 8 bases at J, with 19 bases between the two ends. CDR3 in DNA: TGTGCCAGCAGGCCCCAAGGAGGGATCGACGGCTACACCTTC. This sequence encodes CASRPQGGIDGYTF.

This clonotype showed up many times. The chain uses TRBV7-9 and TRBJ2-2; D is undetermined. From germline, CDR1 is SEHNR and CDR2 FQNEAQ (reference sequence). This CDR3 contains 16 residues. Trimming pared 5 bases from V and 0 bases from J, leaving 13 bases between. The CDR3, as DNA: TGTGCCAGCAGCCAAGGTTGGGCAGCGAACACCGGGGAGCTGTTTTTT. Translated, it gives CASSQGWAANTGELFF.

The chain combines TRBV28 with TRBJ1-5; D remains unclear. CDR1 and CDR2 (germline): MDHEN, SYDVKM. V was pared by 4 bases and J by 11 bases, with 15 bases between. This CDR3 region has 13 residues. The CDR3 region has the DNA TGTGCCAGCAGTTCCTCCCATCTGCGGTCCCAGCATTTT. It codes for CASSSSHLRSQHF.

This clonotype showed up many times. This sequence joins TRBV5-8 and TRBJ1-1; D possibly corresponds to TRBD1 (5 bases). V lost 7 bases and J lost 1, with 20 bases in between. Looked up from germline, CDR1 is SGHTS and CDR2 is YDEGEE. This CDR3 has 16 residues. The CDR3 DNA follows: TGTGCCAGCTACCATCGGGGGGAGCGATGGAACACTGAAGCTTTCTTT. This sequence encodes CASYHRGERWNTEAFF.

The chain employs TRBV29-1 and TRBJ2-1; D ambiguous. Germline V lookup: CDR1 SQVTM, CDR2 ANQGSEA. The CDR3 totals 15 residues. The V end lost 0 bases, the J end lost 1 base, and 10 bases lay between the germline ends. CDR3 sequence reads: CSVEDRAESYNEQFF. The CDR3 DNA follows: TGCAGCGTTGAAGATCGGGCGGAGTCCTACAATGAGCAGTTCTTC.

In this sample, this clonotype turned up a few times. DNA for the CDR3: TGCGCCAGCAGCCAAGCCGGGAACCCCCACGAGCAGTACTTC. Translation: CASSQAGNPHEQYF. The genes are TRBV4-1 and TRBJ2-7; TRBD2 is a possible D gene (5 bases). The CDR3 is made up of 14 amino acids. Looked up from germline, CDR1 is MGHRA and CDR2 is YSYEKL. Trimming removed 1 base from V and 5 bases from J, with 12 bases in between.

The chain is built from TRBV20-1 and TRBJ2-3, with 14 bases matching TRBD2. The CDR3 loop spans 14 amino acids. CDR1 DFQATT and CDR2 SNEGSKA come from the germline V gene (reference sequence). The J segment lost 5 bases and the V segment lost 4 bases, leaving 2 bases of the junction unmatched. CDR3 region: CSAKGLAGVDTQYF. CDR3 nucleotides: TGCAGTGCTAAGGGACTAGCGGGAGTAGATACGCAGTATTTT.

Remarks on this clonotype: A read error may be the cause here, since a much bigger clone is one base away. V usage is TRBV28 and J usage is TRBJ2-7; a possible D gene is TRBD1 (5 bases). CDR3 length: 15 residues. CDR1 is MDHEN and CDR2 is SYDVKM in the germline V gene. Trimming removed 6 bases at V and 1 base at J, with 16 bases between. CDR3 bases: TGTGCCAGCAGGGGCAGGGTCGCCTATTCCTACGAGCAGTACTTC. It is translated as CASRGRVAYSYEQYF.

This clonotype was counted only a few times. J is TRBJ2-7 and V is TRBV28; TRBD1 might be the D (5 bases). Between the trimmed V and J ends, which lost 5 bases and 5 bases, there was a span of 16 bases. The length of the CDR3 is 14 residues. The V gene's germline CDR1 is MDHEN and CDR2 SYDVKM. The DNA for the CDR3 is TGTGCCAGCAGTCCTTTGTGGGGCGGCCACGAGCAGTACTTC. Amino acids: CASSPLWGGHEQYF.

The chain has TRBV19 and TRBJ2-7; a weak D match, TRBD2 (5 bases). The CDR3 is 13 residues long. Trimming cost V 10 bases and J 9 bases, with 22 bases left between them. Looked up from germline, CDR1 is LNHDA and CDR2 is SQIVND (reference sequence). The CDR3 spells CATLSESPGRQYF. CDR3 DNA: TGTGCCACACTCAGCGAAAGCCCGGGAAGGCAGTACTTC.

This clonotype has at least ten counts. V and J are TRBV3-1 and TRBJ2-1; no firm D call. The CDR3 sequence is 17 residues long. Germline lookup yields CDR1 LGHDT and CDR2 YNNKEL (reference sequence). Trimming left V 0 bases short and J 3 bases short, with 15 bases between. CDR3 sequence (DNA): TGTGCCAGCAGCCAAGATCTTGGCGGAACCTTCTACAATGAGCAGTTCTTC. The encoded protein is CASSQDLGGTFYNEQFF.